These T cell receptor beta chains were read from a single sample in a study of human T cells and chemical hapten exposure. TCRdb independently ran MiXCR on the RACE reads; one entry per CDR3 protein. The table lists 35,000 to 45,000 distinct CDR3 sequences, approximately 9% of them singletons. The specimen was whole blood, collected in connection with sensitization to the hapten diphenylcyclopropenone (DPC). The receptors here all came from a woman between 40 and 50 years old with alopecia areata. Some clones in this sample may be carry-over from other donors' samples. CDR3s include the opening cysteine and the closing phenylalanine or tryptophan. D genes are given only for firm matches. Size is omitted from some rows. Given values are once, few, many or a class for expanded clones.

d_gene	j_gene	v_gene	abundance	CDR3aa	CDR3nt
.	TRBJ1-3	TRBV9	few	CARQQAYSGNTIYF	TGTGCCAGACAACAGGCGTACTCTGGAAACACCATATATTTT
TRBD2	TRBJ2-3	TRBV4-1	many	CASSYPATSGGYTQYF	TGCGCCAGCAGTTATCCTGCGACTAGCGGGGGATATACGCAGTATTTT
.	TRBJ1-5	TRBV6-6	many	CASSYSSGSNQPQHF	TGTGCCAGCAGTTACTCATCTGGGTCGAATCAGCCCCAGCATTTT
.	TRBJ2-3	TRBV9	many	CASSVAVLESDTQYF	TGTGCCAGCAGCGTAGCCGTCCTTGAATCAGATACGCAGTATTTT
TRBD2	TRBJ2-1	TRBV6-5	.	CASSYKRGPNSYNEQFF	TGTGCCAGCAGTTACAAGCGGGGGCCCAACTCCTACAATGAGCAGTTCTTC
.	TRBJ2-1	TRBV4-1	many	CASSQDPLVGEQFF	TGCGCCAGCAGCCAAGATCCACTAGTCGGTGAGCAGTTCTTC
.	TRBJ1-4	TRBV12-3/TRBV12-4	many	CASSLDAGRGEKLFF	TGTGCCAGCAGTTTAGATGCTGGGAGGGGTGAAAAACTGTTTTTT
TRBD1	TRBJ2-7	TRBV9	.	CASSDQGAYEQYF	TGTGCCAGCAGCGACCAGGGGGCTTACGAGCAGTACTTC
.	TRBJ1-1	TRBV7-9	many	CASTIDSPNTEAFF	TGTGCCAGCACCATAGACAGCCCTAACACTGAAGCTTTCTTT
.	TRBJ1-4	TRBV5-1	few	CASARWDGSEKLFF	TGCGCCAGCGCCCGGTGGGACGGCAGTGAAAAACTGTTTTTT
.	TRBJ2-2	TRBV7-9	many	CASSLVRNTGELFF	TGTGCCAGCAGCTTAGTCAGGAACACCGGGGAGCTGTTTTTT
.	TRBJ1-6	TRBV30	many	CAWISGQRSSPLHF	TGTGCCTGGATATCGGGACAAAGGTCCTCACCCCTCCACTTT
.	TRBJ1-2	TRBV20-1	.	CSARSSGDGYTF	TGCAGTGCTAGAAGTTCCGGGGATGGCTACACCTTC
TRBD1	TRBJ1-1	TRBV12-3/TRBV12-4	.	CASSPNTGANTEAFF	TGTGCCAGCAGCCCGAATACAGGGGCTAACACTGAAGCTTTCTTT